The TCR beta chain under discussion was sequenced for a study of OX40 agonist ivuxolimab in advanced cancers. Study context: Three patients, one with hepatocellular carcinoma and two with cutaneous melanoma, achieved partial responses. Study-level points and caveats: At 0.1 to 3.0 mg/kg, clonal expansion of CD4+ and CD8+ blood T cells had occurred by week 6.

A history of autoimmune disease or systemic immunosuppression excluded patients. About this clone itself: The target antigen is unknown.

CDR3 length: 14 residues. The trim removed 3 bases at V and 4 bases at J, leaving 5 bases unmatched. CDR1 and CDR2 from the germline V gene are SGHVS and FNYEAQ. Assay used: immunoSEQ multiplex PCR; TCRdb lists only in-frame clones, some missing. The sample comprises 10,000 to 15,000 clones, about nine tenths of which are singletons, and around 75% rests with the top ten. The sequence was obtained from an adult with an advanced solid tumor such as melanoma, head and neck, liver or kidney cancer. The chain carries TRBV7-6 and TRBJ1-1; 7 bases are shared with TRBD1. The source material was CD4+ or CD8+ T cells sorted from blood, sampled in a trial of the OX40 agonist ivuxolimab. CDR3 nucleotide sequence: TGTGCCAGCAGCTTCCCGACAGGGAGCACTGAAGCTTTCTTT. Its translation is CASSFPTGSTEAFF.